Presented here are 25 T cell receptor beta chains from one specimen sequenced in a study of blood T cell repertoires in COVID-19. Sequencing used immunoSEQ multiplex PCR; TCRdb keeps in-frame clones, though not all of them. The repertoire includes fewer than 65,000 clones, about 91% of them detected once, and around 7% sits in the top ten. The sequencing sample was made of peripheral blood. These TCRs come from a woman aged 55-69 years with active or convalescent COVID-19.

This clone was counted only a few times. The gene calls are TRBV9 and TRBJ1-2; D is unresolved. V lost 4 bases and J 0 bases, leaving 19 bases between the germline ends. Germline V gene data show CDR1 as SGDLS and CDR2 as YYNGEE. The CDR3 consists of 17 residues. CDR3: CASSLEDQVISNYGYTF. The CDR3 nucleotides read TGTGCCAGCAGCCTGGAGGACCAGGTTATCTCTAACTATGGCTACACCTTC.

This chain connects TRBV4-2 to TRBJ2-1, with TRBD2 identical over 7 bases. The ends lost 0 bases at V and 5 bases at J; junction bases unmatched: 7. The V gene's germline CDR1 is LGHNA and CDR2 YNFKEQ. This CDR3 contains 16 residues. Here the CDR3 DNA reads TGTGCCAGCAGCCAAGAGGCAAGACTAGCCCACAATGAGCAGTTCTTC. Its protein product is CASSQEARLAHNEQFF.

The chain uses TRBV24-1 and TRBJ1-2; the D is unclear. The germline gives CDR1 KGHDR, CDR2 SFDVKD. Trimming shortened V by 6 bases and J by 2 bases, and 6 bases separated the two germline ends. There are 12 residues in the CDR3. CDR3 residues: CATSNENYGYTF. DNA of the CDR3: TGTGCCACCAGTAACGAGAACTATGGCTACACCTTC.

V is TRBV27 and J is TRBJ2-7; D perhaps matches TRBD1 (6 bases). The V end lost 7 bases, the J end lost 4 bases, and 14 bases lay between the germline ends. From germline, CDR1 is MNHEY and CDR2 SMNVEV (reference sequence). The CDR3 runs 13 residues. This CDR3 reads CASKSVGGYEQYF. The CDR3 nucleotides read TGTGCCAGCAAGTCGGTAGGGGGTTACGAGCAGTACTTC.

The gene calls are TRBV9 and TRBJ2-1; 7 bases fit TRBD1. CDR1 and CDR2 from the germline V gene are SGDLS and YYNGEE. V dropped 3 bases and J dropped 9; count of bases not matched to a gene: 18. The CDR3 length is 17 residues. CDR3 loop: CASSGPGQALHKGEQFF. For the CDR3, the DNA is TGTGCCAGCAGCGGGCCCGGACAGGCCCTCCACAAGGGTGAGCAGTTCTTC. Based on the CDR3 plus reference TRBV9 and TRBJ2-1, the full variable domain is DSGVTQTPKHLITATGQRVTLRCSPRSGDLSVYWYQQSLDQGLQFLIQYYNGEERAKGNILERFSAQQFPDLHSELNLSSLELGDSALYFCASSGPGQALHKGEQFFGPGTRLTVL.

The V and J genes are TRBV28 and TRBJ1-5; a weak D match, TRBD1 (6 bases). Germline V gene lookup returns CDR1 MDHEN and CDR2 SYDVKM. V dropped 2 bases and J dropped 3 bases, with 8 bases sitting between them. The CDR3 runs to 14 residues. For the CDR3, the DNA is TGTGCCAGCAGTTTACCAGGGGACAATCAGCCCCAGCATTTT. Residues: CASSLPGDNQPQHF. The full variable domain, with the rest looked up from reference TRBV28 and TRBJ1-5, is DVKVTQSSRYLVKRTGEKVFLECVQDMDHENMFWYRQDPGLGLRLIYFSYDVKMKEKGDIPEGYSVSREKKERFSLILESASTNQTSMYLCASSLPGDNQPQHFGDGTRLSIL.

The chain employs TRBV3-1 (or the pseudogene TRBV3-2) and TRBJ1-1, with D perhaps matching TRBD1 (6 bases). V was trimmed by 4 bases and J by 4 bases, leaving 19 bases between them. The CDR3 is 16 amino acids. Looked up from germline, CDR1 is LGHDT and CDR2 is YNNKEL (reference sequence). The CDR3 spells CASSRRYRDWSTEAFF. The CDR3 DNA is TGTGCCAGCAGCCGCAGATACAGGGATTGGAGCACTGAAGCTTTCTTT.

The CDR3 sequence is CAWSENREEAFF. The CDR3 DNA sequence: TGTGCCTGGAGTGAAAATCGAGAGGAAGCTTTCTTT. The chain carries TRBV30 and TRBJ1-1; no clear D. CDR3 length equals 12 residues. Trimming took 1 base from V and 8 from J, leaving 11 bases between them. The germline V gene encodes CDR1 GTSNPN and CDR2 SVGIG (reference sequence).

V and J are TRBV20-1 and TRBJ2-3, with TRBD2 matching 9 bases. After removal of 3 bases from V and 0 bases from J, the junction contained 10 bases not matched to a gene. The length of the CDR3 is 17 residues. Germline loops: CDR1 DFQATT, CDR2 SNEGSKA (reference sequence). This CDR3 is CSASGEWAGGSTDTQYF. The CDR3 DNA is TGCAGTGCTAGTGGAGAGTGGGCGGGGGGGAGCACAGATACGCAGTATTTT.

The chain links TRBV3-1 (or the pseudogene TRBV3-2) to TRBJ2-3; a possible D gene is TRBD2 (5 bases). The CDR3 extends over 14 amino acids. Germline V gene data show CDR1 as LGHDT and CDR2 as YNNKEL (reference sequence). V lost 1 base, J lost 10 bases, and 15 bases lay in between. The CDR3 sequence: CASSQGRLATAQYF. In nucleotides, the CDR3 is TGTGCCAGCAGCCAAGGGAGGTTGGCGACGGCGCAGTATTTT.

The rearrangement links TRBV5-6 to TRBJ2-3; D call uncertain. Germline values: CDR1 SGHDT, CDR2 YYEEEE. This CDR3 spans 16 amino acids. V was cut by 1 base and J by 0 bases, with 12 bases left in between. DNA for the CDR3: TGTGCCAGCAGCTTGTTCGGGTCTACTAGCACAGATACGCAGTATTTT. This sequence encodes CASSLFGSTSTDTQYF.

This clone was seen just once. The chain has TRBV9 and TRBJ2-2, with a possible D match to TRBD1 (5 bases). The CDR3 spans 15 residues. Germline assignment: CDR1 SGDLS and CDR2 YYNGEE. The V and J ends lost 2 bases and 0 bases respectively, with 8 bases between them. DNA of the CDR3: TGTGCCAGCAGCGTGTCCAGGGCGAACACCGGGGAGCTGTTTTTT. This encodes CASSVSRANTGELFF.

This chain connects TRBV7-2 to TRBJ1-2; 12 bases are a match to TRBD1. The CDR3 is made up of 18 amino acids. V shed 1 base, J shed 8 bases, and the junction held 14 bases outside the gene matches. CDR1 SGHTA and CDR2 FQGNSA come from the germline V gene. CDR3 in amino acids: CASSLEAGGTGGPGGYTF. The CDR3 coding sequence is TGTGCCAGCAGCTTAGAAGCGGGGGGGACAGGGGGCCCTGGCGGCTACACCTTC.

The V call is TRBV15, the J call TRBJ2-1; D may be TRBD1 (6 bases). The V end was cut by 5 bases, the J end by 12 bases, with 17 bases between. In germline, CDR1 is LNHNV, CDR2 YYDKDF (reference sequence). CDR3 length: 13 amino acids. The CDR3 loop reads CATSYREPRAQFF. DNA of the CDR3: TGTGCCACCAGCTACAGGGAGCCCAGGGCGCAGTTCTTC.

The genes are TRBV28 and TRBJ2-7; possibly TRBD1 for D (5 bases). The CDR3 has 14 residues. Per the germline V gene, CDR1 is MDHEN and CDR2 is SYDVKM. The V end was cut by 7 bases, the J end by 3 bases, with 16 bases between. The CDR3 bases are TGTGCCAGCACCCTAAGCTCAAGGGGCTACGAGCAGTACTTC. Translation gives CASTLSSRGYEQYF. The whole variable domain, remainder taken from reference TRBV28 and TRBJ2-7, is DVKVTQSSRYLVKRTGEKVFLECVQDMDHENMFWYRQDPGLGLRLIYFSYDVKMKEKGDIPEGYSVSREKKERFSLILESASTNQTSMYLCASTLSSRGYEQYFGPGTRLTVT.

The rearrangement joins TRBV30 to TRBJ1-4; no definite D call. This CDR3 is built from 14 residues. V gave up 2 bases and J gave up 3 bases, with 10 bases separating them. Germline assignment: CDR1 GTSNPN and CDR2 SVGIG (reference sequence). CDR3 protein: CAWSIGGPNEKLFF. DNA of the CDR3: TGTGCCTGGAGTATTGGAGGCCCTAATGAAAAACTGTTTTTT.

The genes are TRBV11-2 and TRBJ1-2, with unresolved D. Trimming removed 6 bases from V and 4 bases from J, with 15 bases in between. Germline-derived CDR1 and CDR2 are SGHAT and FQNNGV. CDR3 size: 14 residues. The CDR3 DNA reads as TGTGCCAGCAGGACTGTTGGCCCTGCCTATGGCTACACCTTC. Translating gives CASRTVGPAYGYTF. Complete variable domain (other parts from reference TRBV11-2 and TRBJ1-2): EAGVAQSPRYKIIEKRQSVAFWCNPISGHATLYWYQQILGQGPKLLIQFQNNGVVDDSQLPKDRFSAERLKGVDSTLKIQPAKLEDSAVYLCASRTVGPAYGYTFGSGTRLTVV.

The V and J genes are TRBV9 and TRBJ1-2, with 8 bases aligning to TRBD1. Losses at the gene ends were 4 bases for V and 5 bases for J; bases not matched to a gene: 7. CDR3 length: 14 residues. Germline V CDR1 and CDR2: SGDLS, YYNGEE. The CDR3: CASSPLDRGYGYTF. The CDR3 DNA is TGTGCCAGCAGCCCCCTAGACAGGGGATATGGCTACACCTTC.

The genes are TRBV5-1 and TRBJ1-6; TRBD1 is a possible D gene (5 bases). The CDR3 length is 15 residues. Germline CDR1 is SGHRS and CDR2 is YFSETQ. The V and J ends lost 0 bases and 7 bases respectively, with 11 bases between them. CDR3 residues: CASSLGTSPNSPLHF. The CDR3 DNA reads as TGCGCCAGCAGCTTGGGGACATCACCGAATTCACCCCTCCACTTT.

The chain has TRBV2 and TRBJ2-7, with TRBD1 identical over 8 bases. This CDR3 is built from 16 residues. Unmatched junction bases numbered 17, after V lost 7 bases and J lost 6 bases. From germline, CDR1 is SNHLY and CDR2 FYNNEI. The CDR3 loop reads CASNPTATGGYGEQYF. As DNA, the CDR3 is TGTGCCAGCAATCCCACAGCCACAGGGGGTTATGGCGAGCAGTACTTC.

This chain joins TRBV30 and TRBJ1-5; D may be TRBD1 (5 bases). Germline V CDR1 and CDR2: GTSNPN, SVGIG (reference sequence). This CDR3 spans 16 amino acids. Trimming removed 1 base from V and 7 bases from J, with 20 bases in between. As DNA, the CDR3 is TGTGCCTGGAGTGGGCGGGGGACCTCAGGCGGACAGCCCCAGCATTTT. Its protein product is CAWSGRGTSGGQPQHF.

The chain couples TRBV28 to TRBJ2-3, with 9 positions matching TRBD2. The trim removed 5 bases at V and 3 bases at J, leaving 3 bases unmatched. CDR3 length equals 14 residues. From germline, CDR1 is MDHEN and CDR2 SYDVKM. DNA for the CDR3: TGTGCCAGCAGTAAAACTAGCGGGACAGATACGCAGTATTTT. Its translation: CASSKTSGTDTQYF.

The J gene is TRBJ1-1, the V gene TRBV3-1 (or the pseudogene TRBV3-2); D perhaps matches TRBD1 (5 bases). This CDR3 has 15 residues. Looked up from germline, CDR1 is LGHDT and CDR2 is YNNKEL (reference sequence). Deletions cut 0 bases from V and 0 bases from J, with 8 bases between. The CDR3 region has the DNA TGTGCCAGCAGCCAAGAAAGCAGGGTGAACACTGAAGCTTTCTTT. Translated, it gives CASSQESRVNTEAFF.

This sequence joins TRBV24-1 and TRBJ1-1; 7 nucleotides line up with TRBD1. CDR1 is KGHDR and CDR2 is SFDVKD in the germline V gene. Losses at the gene ends were 5 bases for V and 4 bases for J; bases not matched to a gene: 12. CDR3 length equals 16 residues. The CDR3 sequence is CATSGPGDSGGTEAFF. CDR3 bases: TGTGCCACCAGTGGTCCTGGAGACTCAGGGGGCACTGAAGCTTTCTTT.

This clone showed up just a few times. The chain carries TRBV19 and TRBJ2-7, with 10 bases matching TRBD2. Germline CDR1 and CDR2: LNHDA and SQIVND (reference sequence). V dropped 7 bases and J dropped 1; count of bases not matched to a gene: 4. The CDR3 is made up of 14 amino acids. This chain's CDR3 is CASMERGGSYEQYF. The CDR3, as DNA: TGTGCCAGTATGGAGCGGGGGGGATCCTACGAGCAGTACTTC.